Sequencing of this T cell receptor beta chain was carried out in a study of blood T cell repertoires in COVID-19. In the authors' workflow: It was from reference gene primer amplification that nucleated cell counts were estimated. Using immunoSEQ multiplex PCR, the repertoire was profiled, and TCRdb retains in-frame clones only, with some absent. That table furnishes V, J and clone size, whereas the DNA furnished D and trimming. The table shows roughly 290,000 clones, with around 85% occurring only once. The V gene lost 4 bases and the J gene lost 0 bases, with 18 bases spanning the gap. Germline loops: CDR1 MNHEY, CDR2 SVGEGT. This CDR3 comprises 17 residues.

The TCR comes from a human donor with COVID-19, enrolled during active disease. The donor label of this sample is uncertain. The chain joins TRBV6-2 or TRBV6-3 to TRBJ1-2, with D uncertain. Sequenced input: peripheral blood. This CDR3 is CASSSRSIPRTNYGYTF. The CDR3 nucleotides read TGTGCCAGCAGTTCTAGGAGTATCCCCCGAACTAACTATGGCTACACCTTC.